These 32 T cell receptor beta chains were all obtained from the same sample, sequenced in a study of T cell repertoires in cytomegalovirus infection. TCRdb analysed the reads with MiXCR anew, one entry per CDR3 protein. Of hundreds of thousands of distinct CDR3 sequences listed, about 42% are singletons. These receptors' targets are unknown. Source: cultured PBMCs, taken from culture after CMV antigen stimulation. The receptor source for this set is a human donor in good health (CMV status not recorded). Some clones in this sample may be carry-over from other donors' samples.

The chain is built from TRBV7-6 and TRBJ2-7, with D possibly being TRBD1 (6 bases). The germline V gene has CDR1 SGHVS and CDR2 FNYEAQ. Trimming pared 1 base from V and 5 bases from J, leaving 12 bases between. The CDR3 spans 14 residues. CDR3 coding DNA: TGTGCCAGCAGCTTAGACAGGGTCGCCCACGAGCAGTACTTC. It is translated as CASSLDRVAHEQYF. Full variable domain (outside the CDR3, taken from reference TRBV7-6 and TRBJ2-7): GAGVSQSPRYKVTKRGQDVALRCDPISGHVSLYWYRQALGQGPEFLTYFNYEAQQDKSGLPNDRFSAERPEGSISTLTIQRTEQRDSAMYRCASSLDRVAHEQYFGPGTRLTVT.

The chain recombines TRBV4-2 with TRBJ1-2; the match to TRBD1 covers 9 bases. The CDR3 is made up of 17 amino acids. Looked up from germline, CDR1 is LGHNA and CDR2 is YNFKEQ. The ends lost 2 bases at V and 0 bases at J; junction bases unmatched: 7. CDR3 residues: CASSQPGQGIPNYGYTF. DNA for the CDR3: TGTGCCAGCAGCCAACCGGGACAGGGCATACCTAACTATGGCTACACCTTC.

The chain joins TRBV27 to TRBJ2-7, with TRBD1 matching over 10 bases. CDR1 MNHEY and CDR2 SMNVEV come from the germline V gene (reference sequence). J was trimmed by 5 bases and V by 1 base; bases with no gene match: 11. The CDR3 extends over 17 amino acids. The chain's CDR3 is CASSLLTIRDRGHEQYF. The CDR3 coding sequence is TGTGCCAGCAGTTTATTGACAATCCGGGACAGGGGCCACGAGCAGTACTTC.

The CDR3 sequence is CASSRTGTANQPQHF. CDR3 DNA: TGTGCCAGCAGCCGTACCGGGACGGCAAATCAGCCCCAGCATTTT. The V and J genes are TRBV27 and TRBJ1-5, with D maybe TRBD1 (5 bases). Germline lookup yields CDR1 MNHEY and CDR2 SMNVEV (reference sequence). The CDR3 contains 15 residues. V was cut by 6 bases and J by 4 bases, with 16 bases left in between.

This chain uses TRBV4-2 with TRBJ2-7, with a weak D call TRBD1 (5 bases). The CDR3 is 15 residues long. Looked up from germline, CDR1 is LGHNA and CDR2 is YNFKEQ. V was clipped by 3 bases and J by 0 bases, with 12 bases between them. This chain's CDR3 is CASSHSVGDSYEQYF. CDR3 nucleotide sequence: TGTGCCAGCAGCCACTCAGTAGGGGACTCCTACGAGCAGTACTTC.

This clonotype has ten or more counts. The chain employs TRBV6-1 and TRBJ2-1; D might be TRBD2 (5 bases). The V gene lost 6 bases and the J gene lost 0 bases, with 15 bases spanning the gap. The CDR3 contains 16 residues. Germline V gives CDR1 MNHNS, CDR2 SASEGT. The CDR3 DNA reads TGTGCCAGCAGAAGAGGAGCGGAAGGCTCCTACAATGAGCAGTTCTTC. Its translation: CASRRGAEGSYNEQFF.

This clonotype was detected a few times. V gene TRBV7-2 combines with J gene TRBJ2-1; no reliable D call. The CDR3 sequence is 14 residues long. The germline V gene encodes CDR1 SGHTA and CDR2 FQGNSA. V lost 0 bases to trimming and J lost 3 bases, with 6 bases between them. CDR3 protein: CASSLAGFYNEQFF. The CDR3 DNA reads as TGTGCCAGCAGCTTAGCCGGTTTCTACAATGAGCAGTTCTTC.

The table lists this clonotype with a few counts. J is TRBJ1-1 and V is TRBV6-1, with D unresolved. The CDR3 is 13 amino acids. Germline V gene data show CDR1 as MNHNS and CDR2 as SASEGT. Trimming cost V 6 bases and J 4 bases, with 12 bases left between them. In DNA form, the CDR3 reads TGTGCCAGCAGCTACGATGTCGGCACTGAAGCTTTCTTT. Translating it yields CASSYDVGTEAFF.

This clonotype was observed a few times. The chain employs TRBV12-3 or TRBV12-4 and TRBJ2-2, with 7 bases that match TRBD2. J lost 6 bases, V lost 7 bases, and 11 bases had no gene match. The CDR3 runs to 15 residues. CDR3 sequence: CASTLLGGFPGELFF. DNA for the CDR3: TGTGCCAGCACCCTACTGGGAGGGTTTCCCGGGGAGCTGTTTTTT.

V gene TRBV5-6 combines with J gene TRBJ2-7; the D gene is possibly TRBD2 (6 bases). Per germline, CDR1 SGHDT and CDR2 YYEEEE. V lost 6 bases and J 7 bases, leaving 17 bases between the germline ends. This CDR3 comprises 13 residues. The CDR3 sequence: CASNPRGSREQYF. CDR3 DNA sequence: TGTGCCAGCAACCCCCGGGGGTCGCGGGAGCAGTACTTC.

The chain employs TRBV7-9 and TRBJ2-2, with a tentative D call TRBD1 (6 bases). Per germline, CDR1 SEHNR and CDR2 FQNEAQ (reference sequence). The CDR3 length is 15 residues. V dropped 5 bases and J dropped 2 bases, with 12 bases sitting between them. CDR3 DNA sequence: TGTGCCAGCAGCCACCGGACAGATAACACCGGGGAGCTGTTTTTT. Amino acids: CASSHRTDNTGELFF.

The V gene is TRBV7-9, the J gene TRBJ2-3; a weak D match, TRBD2 (5 bases). Trimming pared 6 bases from V and 4 bases from J, leaving 11 bases between. The CDR3 loop spans 13 amino acids. Germline assignment: CDR1 SEHNR and CDR2 FQNEAQ (reference sequence). CDR3 loop: CASRSKLADTQYF. The CDR3 coding sequence is TGTGCCAGCAGATCAAAACTAGCAGATACGCAGTATTTT.

The chain uses TRBV28 and TRBJ2-3, with 12 positions matching TRBD1. V was clipped by 3 bases and J by 2 bases; unmatched bases: 3. The CDR3 totals 16 residues. Germline-derived CDR1 and CDR2 are MDHEN and SYDVKM. The CDR3 DNA reads TGTGCCAGCAGTTTCCGGGACAGGGGGCCCACAGATACGCAGTATTTT. Its translation: CASSFRDRGPTDTQYF.

This clonotype was counted many times. The gene calls are TRBV7-9 and TRBJ2-7, with a tentative D call TRBD2 (5 bases). The length of the CDR3 is 14 residues. Trimming took 0 bases from V and 2 from J, leaving 8 bases between them. Germline loops: CDR1 SEHNR, CDR2 FQNEAQ (reference sequence). The CDR3 reads CASSLARAPYEQYF. CDR3 coding DNA: TGTGCCAGCAGCTTAGCGAGGGCTCCCTACGAGCAGTACTTC.

The chain uses TRBV19 and TRBJ2-7, with unresolved D. Trimming shortened V by 3 bases and J by 1 base, and 10 bases separated the two germline ends. The CDR3 length is 14 residues. Germline CDR1 is LNHDA and CDR2 is SQIVND (reference sequence). CDR3 amino acids: CASSIFLNSYEQYF. The CDR3 nucleotides read TGTGCCAGTAGTATTTTCCTAAATTCCTACGAGCAGTACTTC.

The rearrangement links TRBV3-1 to TRBJ2-2; D possibly corresponds to TRBD2 (5 bases). This CDR3 is built from 12 residues. V gave up 8 bases and J gave up 4 bases, with 8 bases separating them. Germline values: CDR1 LGHDT, CDR2 YNNKEL (reference sequence). This CDR3 reads CASQEGTGELFF. Here the CDR3 DNA reads TGTGCCAGCCAAGAGGGCACCGGGGAGCTGTTTTTT.

The chain has TRBV28 and TRBJ1-2; D not resolved. The CDR3 contains 14 residues. V was trimmed by 4 bases and J by 3 bases, leaving 12 bases between them. CDR1 and CDR2 from the germline V gene are MDHEN and SYDVKM. CDR3 nucleotides: TGTGCCAGCAGTTCGTCGGACGGATACTATGGCTACACCTTC. Encoded protein: CASSSSDGYYGYTF.

This clonotype occurred a few times. V is TRBV2 and J is TRBJ1-2, with 8 nucleotides matching TRBD1. The CDR3 runs to 13 residues. Germline loops: CDR1 SNHLY, CDR2 FYNNEI. J gave up 3 bases and V 6 bases, and 3 bases lay outside the gene matches. The CDR3 DNA is TGTGCCAGCAGACAGGGGGTGGACTATGGCTACACCTTC. It translates to CASRQGVDYGYTF.

This clonotype appeared a few times. The rearrangement joins TRBV7-2 to TRBJ2-3; unclear D gene. Between the trimmed V and J ends, which lost 8 bases and 2 bases, there was a span of 11 bases. The CDR3 spans 13 residues. Germline V gene lookup returns CDR1 SGHTA and CDR2 FQGNSA. The CDR3 sequence: CASSGWATDTQYF. Written as DNA, the CDR3 is TGTGCCAGCTCAGGTTGGGCCACAGATACGCAGTATTTT.

This clonotype came up a few times. The rearrangement joins TRBV7-2 to TRBJ1-3, with a weak D call TRBD1 (6 bases). Between the trimmed V and J ends, which lost 1 base and 2 bases, there was a span of 9 bases. This CDR3 has 15 residues. The germline CDR1 and CDR2 sequences are SGHTA and FQGNSA. The CDR3 DNA reads TGTGCCAGCAGCTTAGACCGGACAGCTGGAAACACCATATATTTT. Translating gives CASSLDRTAGNTIYF.

V is TRBV7-2 and J is TRBJ2-7, with TRBD2 identical over 14 bases. The CDR3 has 15 residues. Germline loops: CDR1 SGHTA, CDR2 FQGNSA. V lost 6 bases, J lost 4 bases, and 5 bases stayed unmatched. The CDR3 spells CASRGTSGSMYEQYF. CDR3 DNA sequence: TGTGCCAGCAGAGGGACTAGCGGGAGTATGTACGAGCAGTACTTC.

The V call is TRBV7-9, the J call TRBJ2-4, with D perhaps assigned TRBD1 or TRBD2 (6 bases each). Germline CDR1 is SEHNR and CDR2 is FQNEAQ (reference sequence). V was trimmed by 8 bases and J by 1 base, leaving 15 bases between them. The CDR3 is 15 residues long. This CDR3 is CASGPEGGAKNIQYF. The DNA for the CDR3 is TGTGCCAGCGGGCCCGAGGGGGGCGCCAAAAACATTCAGTACTTC.

The chain links TRBV10-3 to TRBJ2-7; D is unresolved. Trimming took off 2 bases at V and 5 bases at J, with 4 bases between the two ends. The CDR3 length is 11 residues. Germline V gene data show CDR1 as ENHRY and CDR2 as SYGVKD. In DNA form, the CDR3 reads TGTGCCATCAGTGAGGCCCACGAGCAGTACTTC. It encodes CAISEAHEQYF.

V and J are TRBV5-8 and TRBJ1-5; maybe TRBD1 (5 bases). The CDR3 runs 15 residues. V lost 5 bases to trimming and J lost 0 bases, with 12 bases between them. Germline V lookup: CDR1 SGHTS, CDR2 YDEGEE. The CDR3 DNA is TGTGCCAGCAGGACCGGGGCCTATAGCAATCAGCCCCAGCATTTT. It codes for CASRTGAYSNQPQHF.

The chain combines TRBV7-9 with TRBJ2-3; a weak D match, TRBD2 (6 bases). The CDR3 runs to 13 residues. Germline V lookup: CDR1 SEHNR, CDR2 FQNEAQ (reference sequence). Trimming removed 4 bases at V and 7 bases at J, with 12 bases between. In DNA form, the CDR3 reads TGTGCCAGCAGCTCAGTTGCGGGGAATACGCAGTATTTT. This gives the protein CASSSVAGNTQYF.

The chain uses TRBV7-8 and TRBJ2-7, with TRBD2 matching 8 bases. The CDR3 sequence is 16 residues long. CDR1 and CDR2 from the germline V gene are SGHVS and FQNEAQ. J gave up 3 bases and V 0 bases, and 7 bases lay outside the gene matches. CDR3 nucleotides: TGTGCCAGCAGCTTAGCGGAAGCGGGGGCCAACTACGAGCAGTACTTC. Its protein product is CASSLAEAGANYEQYF.

In regard to this clonotype: Sequence at one end of the junction differs from germline and may be a read error. J is TRBJ2-7 and V is TRBV20-1, with no clear D. Germline V lookup: CDR1 DFQATT, CDR2 SNEGSKA (reference sequence). CDR3 length: 14 residues. The DNA of the CDR3 is TGTAGTGCTAGAGATGCTAGGCGTCCCTACGAGCAGTACTTC. Encoded protein: CSARDARRPYEQYF.

This clonotype was found many times. The rearrangement links TRBV7-8 to TRBJ1-1; the D gene is possibly TRBD1 (6 bases). V lost 1 base and J lost 3, with 6 bases in between. CDR1 and CDR2 (germline): SGHVS, FQNEAQ. The CDR3 consists of 13 residues. The CDR3 nucleotides read TGTGCCAGCAGCTTAGAGGGGGACACTGAAGCTTTCTTT. It codes for CASSLEGDTEAFF.

V is TRBV6-1 and J is TRBJ2-7, with TRBD1 as a possible D gene (5 bases). Germline V lookup: CDR1 MNHNS, CDR2 SASEGT. Trimming removed 5 bases from V and 1 base from J, with 9 bases in between. The CDR3 length is 13 residues. This chain's CDR3 is CASSPQDSYEQYF. DNA for the CDR3: TGTGCCAGCAGTCCACAGGATTCCTACGAGCAGTACTTC.

There are a few counts of this clonotype. This sequence joins TRBV7-2 and TRBJ1-1; D is uncertain. Germline CDR1 and CDR2: SGHTA and FQGNSA. Between the trimmed V and J ends, which lost 4 bases and 3 bases, there was a span of 15 bases. The CDR3 loop spans 15 amino acids. The CDR3 DNA follows: TGTGCCAGCAGCTCCGACACGGGGAGGGACACTGAAGCTTTCTTT. Translated: CASSSDTGRDTEAFF.

V usage is TRBV7-2 and J usage is TRBJ2-1; D possibly corresponds to TRBD2 (6 bases). This CDR3 has 14 amino acids. Trimming pared 4 bases from V and 8 bases from J, leaving 15 bases between. Germline CDR1 and CDR2: SGHTA and FQGNSA. The CDR3 reads CASSSRNSGDEQFF. Here the CDR3 DNA reads TGTGCCAGCAGCTCGCGAAATAGCGGCGATGAGCAGTTCTTC.

This clonotype was counted a few times. The chain couples TRBV28 to TRBJ1-1; D is undetermined. Germline lookup yields CDR1 MDHEN and CDR2 SYDVKM. This CDR3 region has 15 residues. The germline V and J ends were trimmed by 7 bases and 0 bases, with 15 bases remaining between them. The CDR3 spells CASTGIQPLNTEAFF. In DNA form, the CDR3 reads TGTGCCAGCACAGGAATCCAACCCCTGAACACTGAAGCTTTCTTT.